This T cell receptor (beta chain) came from a study of CD8+CD57+ T cells in acquired aplastic anemia. Looking at the study overall: DNA per sorted CD4+ or CD8+ sample ranged about 0.19 to 30 ug, averaging 3.2 ug. Study-level results: Between patients and controls, over 25 CD8+ CDR3 sequences were found in common. Simpson's diversity of CD8+ cells was not significantly different in patients compared with controls.

With respect to this clonotype: The antigen is unknown.

Germline CDR1 SNHLY, CDR2 FYNNEI. The CDR3 is made up of 14 amino acids. The V and J ends lost 7 bases and 4 bases respectively, with 17 bases between them. Selection for sequencing was limited to patients who had shown CD8+CD57+ cell expansion by flow cytometry. Patients were untreated when blood was sampled. According to the study, genomic DNA was the template for TCR beta VDJ and CDR3 profiling. TCRdb called the reads again in MiXCR, with one record for every CDR3 protein. The sample records fewer than 80,000 distinct CDR3 sequences, about three quarters being singletons. The sequence derives from a human donor with aplastic anemia. Sequencing used sorted CD4+, CD8+, or CD8+CD57+ T cells (not recorded which) from PBMCs. The rearrangement uses TRBV2 and TRBJ2-7; D might be TRBD1 or TRBD2, each matching 7 bases. The CDR3 here is CASNWAGGVYEQYF. The CDR3 nucleotides are TGTGCCAGCAACTGGGCAGGGGGGGTATACGAGCAGTACTTC.